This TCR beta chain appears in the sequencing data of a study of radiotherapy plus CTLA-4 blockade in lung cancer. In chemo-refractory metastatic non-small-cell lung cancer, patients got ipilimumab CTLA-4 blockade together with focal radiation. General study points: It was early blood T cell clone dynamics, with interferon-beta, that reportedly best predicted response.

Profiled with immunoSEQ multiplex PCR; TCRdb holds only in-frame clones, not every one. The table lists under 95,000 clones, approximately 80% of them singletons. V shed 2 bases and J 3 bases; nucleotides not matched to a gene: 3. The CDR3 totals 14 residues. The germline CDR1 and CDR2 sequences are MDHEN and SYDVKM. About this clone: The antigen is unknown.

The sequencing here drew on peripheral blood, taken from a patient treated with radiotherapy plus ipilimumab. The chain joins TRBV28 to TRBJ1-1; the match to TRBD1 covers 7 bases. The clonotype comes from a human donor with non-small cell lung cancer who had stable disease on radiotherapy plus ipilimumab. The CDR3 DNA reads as TGTGCCAGCAGTTTACAACAGGGGTACACTGAAGCTTTCTTT. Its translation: CASSLQQGYTEAFF.